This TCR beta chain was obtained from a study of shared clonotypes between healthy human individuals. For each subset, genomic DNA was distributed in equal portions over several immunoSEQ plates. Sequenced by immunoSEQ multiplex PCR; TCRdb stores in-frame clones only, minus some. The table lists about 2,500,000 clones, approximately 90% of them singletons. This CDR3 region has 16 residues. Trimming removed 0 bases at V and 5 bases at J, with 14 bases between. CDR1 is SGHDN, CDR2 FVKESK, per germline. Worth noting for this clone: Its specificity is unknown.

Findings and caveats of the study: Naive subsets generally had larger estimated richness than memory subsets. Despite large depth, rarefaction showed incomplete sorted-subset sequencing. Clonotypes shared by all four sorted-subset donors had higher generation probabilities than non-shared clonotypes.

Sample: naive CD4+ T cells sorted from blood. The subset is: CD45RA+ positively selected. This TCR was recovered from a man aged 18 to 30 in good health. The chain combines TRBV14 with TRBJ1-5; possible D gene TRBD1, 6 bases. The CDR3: CASSQELMTGYQPQHF. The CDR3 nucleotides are TGTGCCAGCAGCCAAGAATTAATGACAGGATATCAGCCCCAGCATTTT.